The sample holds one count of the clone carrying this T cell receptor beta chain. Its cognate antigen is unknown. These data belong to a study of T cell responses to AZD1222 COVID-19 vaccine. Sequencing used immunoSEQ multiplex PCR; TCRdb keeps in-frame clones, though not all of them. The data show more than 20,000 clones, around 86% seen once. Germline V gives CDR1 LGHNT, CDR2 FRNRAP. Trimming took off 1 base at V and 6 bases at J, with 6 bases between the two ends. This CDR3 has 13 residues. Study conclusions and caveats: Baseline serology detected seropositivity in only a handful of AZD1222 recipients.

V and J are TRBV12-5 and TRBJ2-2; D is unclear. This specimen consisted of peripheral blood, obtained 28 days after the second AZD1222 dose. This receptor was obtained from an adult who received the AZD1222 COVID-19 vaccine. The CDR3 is CASGLEVPGELFF. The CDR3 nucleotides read TGTGCTAGTGGTTTGGAGGTCCCCGGGGAGCTGTTTTTT.